Listed below are T cell receptor beta chains from one sample, sequenced in a study of blood T cells in healthy people across ages. MiXCR, applied by TCRdb to the 5' RACE reads, yields one record per CDR3 protein. The table includes 700,000 to 950,000 distinct CDR3 sequences, roughly two fifths detected once. Sequenced: blood. The receptor set was obtained from an older woman in good health. CDR3s include the opening cysteine and the closing phenylalanine or tryptophan. Fields, in order: clone size, D gene, J gene, V gene, CDR3 protein, CDR3 DNA. A D gene is named only where the DNA matches it firmly. Only part of the rows carry a size: once, few, many, or a class if the clone is expanded.

>few|TRBD2|TRBJ2-1|TRBV7-2
CASSVRLAGVNEQFF
TGTGCCAGCAGCGTAAGACTAGCGGGAGTCAATGAGCAGTTCTTC
>.|.|TRBJ2-7|TRBV7-3
CASSLTTVSYEQYF
TGTGCCAGCAGCCTAACGACAGTTTCCTACGAGCAGTACTTC
>.|TRBD1|TRBJ2-3|TRBV5-1
CASTQNRGRTDTQYF
TGCGCCAGCACTCAGAACAGGGGGCGCACAGATACGCAGTATTTT
>.|TRBD1|TRBJ1-5|TRBV3-1
CASSPWDRNQPQHF
TGTGCCAGCAGCCCTTGGGACAGAAATCAGCCCCAGCATTTT
>.|TRBD1|TRBJ1-6|TRBV7-3
CASSLKGAGYNSPLHF
TGTGCCAGCAGCTTAAAGGGGGCCGGTTATAATTCACCCCTCCACTTT
>many|TRBD2|TRBJ2-3|TRBV7-6
CASSIAGGSDTQYF
TGTGCCAGCAGCATAGCGGGAGGATCAGATACGCAGTATTTT
>.|.|TRBJ1-5|TRBV7-3
CASSFDRNQPQHF
TGTGCCAGCAGCTTTGACAGAAATCAGCCCCAGCATTTT
>.|.|TRBJ2-1|TRBV7-9
CASSRDLNGETQFF
TGTGCCAGCAGCCGGGACCTTAACGGAGAGACCCAGTTCTTC
>.|.|TRBJ1-5|TRBV20-1
CSASTPIDSNQPQHF
TGCAGTGCTTCGACACCGATCGATAGCAATCAGCCCCAGCATTTT
>.|TRBD2|TRBJ2-5|TRBV5-4
CASSSSGGAREAQYF
TGTGCCAGCAGCTCAAGCGGGGGGGCCAGAGAGGCCCAGTACTTC
>.|.|TRBJ1-1|TRBV25-1
CASSIRDRGTEAFF
TGTGCCAGCAGTATCCGGGACCGAGGGACTGAAGCTTTCTTT
>.|.|TRBJ1-1|TRBV12-3/TRBV12-4
CASTLDGPYGAEAFF
TGTGCCAGCACCTTAGACGGCCCATACGGCGCTGAAGCTTTCTTT
>.|.|TRBJ2-1|TRBV29-1
CSVGFGNEQFF
TGCAGCGTCGGGTTTGGCAATGAGCAGTTCTTC